These 23 T cell receptor beta chains were all obtained from the same sample, sequenced in a study of CXCR3-negative and CXCR3-positive naive CD8 T cells. These TCRs are of unknown antigen specificity. The authors prepared UMI-labeled TRB cDNA libraries by 5' RACE. One entry per CDR3 protein, without DNA, is what TCRdb gives after re-calling the 5' RACE reads. The table for this sample gives some 130,000 distinct CDR3 sequences. General study points: Naive cells that were CXCR3-positive had more hydrophobic TRB CDR3s (compared with CXCR3-negative naive cells).

Sequenced input: naive CXCR3+ CD8+ T cells from blood. Subset denoted: CD45RO-CCR7+CD27+CD95- naive CD8+ T cells expressing CXCR3 (TNR3+). These receptors originate from a human donor in good health. Some clones in this sample may be carry-over from other donors' samples.

The chain links TRBV9 to TRBJ2-1; the D call of TRBD1 rests on TCRdb alone, since no DNA is present to check it. CDR3 length equals 15 residues. The germline V gene encodes CDR1 SGDLS and CDR2 YYNGEE. The CDR3: CASTKWGDLNNEQFF.

This rearrangement joins TRBV27 to TRBJ2-2; TCRdb lists TRBD2, though no DNA is available to test this call. Per germline, CDR1 MNHEY and CDR2 SMNVEV (reference sequence). The CDR3 contains 15 residues. The CDR3 reads CASSSSGLATGELFF.

The rearrangement joins TRBV20-1 to TRBJ1-1; TCRdb indicates TRBD1, and absent DNA this call remains unverified. This CDR3 region has 12 residues. Germline V gene sequence: CDR1 DFQATT, CDR2 SNEGSKA (reference sequence). CDR3 region: CSARQAGGKAFF.

V gene TRBV6-6 combines with J gene TRBJ2-1; checking the TCRdb D call of TRBD1 is not possible without DNA. This CDR3 has 14 residues. CDR1 is MNHNY and CDR2 is SVGAGI in the germline V gene (reference sequence). CDR3 in amino acids: CASSYLPGNNEQFF.

This chain joins TRBV4-3 and TRBJ2-5; with no DNA, the TCRdb D assignment of TRBD1 cannot be verified. Germline CDR1 reads LGHNA; CDR2 reads YSLEER. The CDR3 extends over 15 amino acids. CDR3 in amino acids: CASSQTTATQETQYF.

V gene TRBV10-2 combines with J gene TRBJ2-7; TCRdb's D call, TRBD2, is unchecked because there is no DNA. CDR1 and CDR2 (germline): WSHSY, SAAADI. The CDR3 extends over 12 amino acids. The CDR3 is CASSAAGDEQYF.

The chain combines TRBV12-3 or TRBV12-4 with TRBJ2-2; the TCRdb call, TRBD1, lacks DNA for checking. The CDR3 length is 15 residues. CDR3 region: CASTPVGGPTGELFF.

The CDR3 loop is CASSQLQGTGAETQYF. The rearrangement links TRBV4-3 to TRBJ2-5; TCRdb's D call, TRBD1, is unchecked because there is no DNA. Germline CDR1 is LGHNA and CDR2 is YSLEER. The CDR3 runs to 16 residues.

This sequence joins TRBV5-1 and TRBJ1-1. This CDR3 has 15 amino acids. Germline V CDR1 and CDR2: SGHRS, YFSETQ. CDR3 in amino acids: CASSNPQAMNTEAFF.

The chain is built from TRBV21-1 and TRBJ2-4; TCRdb's D gene call, TRBD1, goes unchecked for lack of DNA. TRBV21-1 is designated a pseudogene. CDR3 length: 18 amino acids. The CDR3 region is CASSKKPDRGVAKNIQYF.

The chain uses TRBV7-9 and TRBJ2-1. Germline CDR1 SEHNR, CDR2 FQNEAQ (reference sequence). The CDR3 consists of 14 residues. CDR3 in amino acids: CASSPDTGNNEQFF.

The chain couples TRBV20-1 to TRBJ2-5; with no DNA, the TCRdb D assignment of TRBD2 cannot be verified. Looked up from germline, CDR1 is DFQATT and CDR2 is SNEGSKA (reference sequence). This CDR3 is 15 amino acids long. This CDR3 is CSAPRLSPGQETQYF.

This chain uses TRBV19 with TRBJ1-5; the D call of TRBD1 rests on TCRdb alone, since no DNA is present to check it. CDR1 LNHDA and CDR2 SQIVND come from the germline V gene (reference sequence). The CDR3 contains 16 residues. CDR3 region: CASSILTGREDQPQHF.

V usage is TRBV6-4 and J usage is TRBJ2-1; TCRdb returns TRBD2, unconfirmable since there is no DNA. The CDR3 sequence is 15 residues long. CDR1 and CDR2 (germline): MRHNA, SNTAGT. CDR3 loop: CASSDSAGSYNEQFF.

The chain couples TRBV7-3 to TRBJ2-1. This CDR3 region has 14 residues. CDR1 and CDR2 from the germline V gene are SGHTA and FQGTGA. CDR3 amino acids: CASNVGQYYNEQFF.

The chain combines TRBV6-2 or TRBV6-3 with TRBJ2-7; the D call from TCRdb, TRBD2, cannot be confirmed without DNA. Germline values: CDR1 MNHEY, CDR2 SVGEGT. The CDR3 extends over 18 amino acids. The CDR3 here is CASSYSTIWTGDSYEQYF.

The chain has TRBV29-1 and TRBJ1-2; TCRdb names TRBD1, which stays unverified in the absence of DNA. This CDR3 has 15 residues. Germline CDR1 is SQVTM and CDR2 is ANQGSEA. This chain's CDR3 is CSVLGTGGFAYGYTF. Based on the CDR3 plus reference TRBV29-1 and TRBJ1-2, the full variable domain is SAVISQKPSRDICQRGTSLTIQCQVDSQVTMMFWYRQQPGQSLTLIATANQGSEATYESGFVIDKFPISRPNLTFSTLTVSNMSPEDSSIYLCSVLGTGGFAYGYTFGSGTRLTVV.

The V gene is TRBV2, the J gene TRBJ1-1; the D call from TCRdb, TRBD1, cannot be confirmed without DNA. Germline values: CDR1 SNHLY, CDR2 FYNNEI. The CDR3 spans 13 residues. This chain's CDR3 is CAIPDRENTEAFF.

This chain uses TRBV29-1 with TRBJ2-1; the TRBD2 assignment by TCRdb is unverifiable without DNA. There are 15 residues in the CDR3. Germline CDR1 is SQVTM and CDR2 is ANQGSEA. CDR3 sequence: CSVEKMGLASNEQFF.

The rearrangement joins TRBV6-5 to TRBJ2-1. CDR3 size: 17 residues. Germline CDR1 reads MNHEY; CDR2 reads SVGAGI. The CDR3 region is CASSYSGTGNPYNEQFF.

The rearrangement links TRBV29-1 to TRBJ2-7; without DNA, the TCRdb call of TRBD1 cannot be checked. CDR1 and CDR2 from the germline V gene are SQVTM and ANQGSEA. The CDR3 is 13 amino acids. CDR3 amino acids: CSVGTPLGYEQYF.

This chain uses TRBV29-1 with TRBJ1-2; TCRdb lists TRBD1, though no DNA is available to test this call. Germline V gives CDR1 SQVTM, CDR2 ANQGSEA. The CDR3 is 17 residues long. The CDR3 spells CSVEDRGSGFTNYGYTF.

The rearrangement uses TRBV5-1 and TRBJ2-2; the TRBD1 assignment by TCRdb is unverifiable without DNA. Germline V gives CDR1 SGHRS, CDR2 YFSETQ. CDR3 length: 15 amino acids. The CDR3 reads CASSLGDTSTGELFF.